Listed below are T cell receptor beta chains from one sample, sequenced in a study of shared clonotypes between healthy human individuals. Produced via immunoSEQ multiplex PCR; TCRdb's table is partial and in-frame only. Of about 2.1 million clones in the sample, around 93% were seen once. Sequencing input: naive CD8+ T cells from PBMCs. The receptors stem from a man between 18 and 29 years old in good health. Some clones in this sample may be carry-over from other donors' samples. Each CDR3 is given with its conserved first and last residue. D genes are given only for firm matches. The size entry is marked missing in some rows and otherwise reads once, few, many or a size class.

cdr3_length: 14
v_call: TRBV30
clone_size: .
d_call: TRBD1
j_call: TRBJ2-7
cdr3_nt: TGTGCCTGGAGTGTATTGGGACAGGGGGACGAGCAGTACTTC
cdr3_aa: CAWSVLGQGDEQYF

cdr3_length: 14
v_call: TRBV13
clone_size: .
d_call: .
j_call: TRBJ2-7
cdr3_nt: TGTGCCAGCAGCTTAGTCAGGGGTTCCTACGAGCAGTACTTC
cdr3_aa: CASSLVRGSYEQYF

cdr3_length: 13
v_call: TRBV30
clone_size: .
d_call: .
j_call: TRBJ2-1
cdr3_nt: TGTGCCTGGAGTGTACTTAGCGAGAATGAGCAGTTCTTC
cdr3_aa: CAWSVLSENEQFF

cdr3_length: 15
v_call: TRBV25-1
clone_size: .
d_call: .
j_call: TRBJ2-5
cdr3_nt: TGTGCCAGCAGTGGGGTGAGAAGTTACGAAGAGACCCAGTACTTC
cdr3_aa: CASSGVRSYEETQYF

cdr3_length: 12
v_call: TRBV5-1
clone_size: .
d_call: .
j_call: TRBJ2-7
cdr3_nt: TGCGCCAGCAGCTTTGGTTCTTACGAGCAGTACTTC
cdr3_aa: CASSFGSYEQYF

cdr3_length: 15
v_call: TRBV4-3
clone_size: once
d_call: .
j_call: TRBJ2-1
cdr3_nt: TGCGCCAGCAGTCGAACCCGGAGCTCCTACAATGAGCAGTTCTTC
cdr3_aa: CASSRTRSSYNEQFF

cdr3_length: 14
v_call: TRBV11-3
clone_size: .
d_call: .
j_call: TRBJ2-2
cdr3_nt: TGTGCCAGCAGCCGCGAGCGGTACACCGGGGAGCTGTTTTTT
cdr3_aa: CASSRERYTGELFF

cdr3_length: 12
v_call: TRBV19
clone_size: .
d_call: .
j_call: TRBJ2-7
cdr3_nt: TGTGCCAGTTCGTCGGGGCCCTACGAGCAGTACTTC
cdr3_aa: CASSSGPYEQYF

cdr3_length: 15
v_call: TRBV7-9
clone_size: .
d_call: TRBD1
j_call: TRBJ1-2
cdr3_nt: TGTGCCAGCAGCTTATCTGGGACAGGGGGATATGGCTACACCTTC
cdr3_aa: CASSLSGTGGYGYTF

cdr3_length: 21
v_call: TRBV4-2
clone_size: .
d_call: .
j_call: TRBJ2-1
cdr3_nt: TGTGCCAGCAGCCAAGAGAGGGGGGCTAGGGCGGGACAGCAGAACCACAATGAGCAGTTCTTC
cdr3_aa: CASSQERGARAGQQNHNEQFF

cdr3_length: 15
v_call: TRBV19
clone_size: .
d_call: TRBD2
j_call: TRBJ2-7
cdr3_nt: TGTGCCAGTAGTACCGCGTGGGCGGGAGCCGCCGAGCAGTACTTC
cdr3_aa: CASSTAWAGAAEQYF

cdr3_length: 13
v_call: TRBV5-1
clone_size: .
d_call: .
j_call: TRBJ2-1
cdr3_nt: TGCGCCAGCAGCCTTATAGGGTCCAATGAGCAGTTCTTC
cdr3_aa: CASSLIGSNEQFF

cdr3_length: 13
v_call: TRBV4-2
clone_size: .
d_call: .
j_call: TRBJ2-3
cdr3_nt: TGTGCCAGCAGCCCGAAGTCGGCAGATACGCAGTATTTT
cdr3_aa: CASSPKSADTQYF

cdr3_length: 14
v_call: TRBV28
clone_size: .
d_call: .
j_call: TRBJ2-6
cdr3_nt: TGTGCCAGCAGTTTCAGCTCTGGGGCCAACGTCCTGACTTTC
cdr3_aa: CASSFSSGANVLTF

cdr3_length: 12
v_call: TRBV6-5
clone_size: .
d_call: .
j_call: TRBJ2-1
cdr3_nt: TGTGCCAGCAGTCCTCGTCCCTTGGAGCAGTTCTTC
cdr3_aa: CASSPRPLEQFF

cdr3_length: 14
v_call: TRBV21-1
clone_size: .
d_call: .
j_call: TRBJ1-2
cdr3_nt: TGTGCCAGCAGCAAAGGTCAGGGGAAGAATGGCTACACCTTC
cdr3_aa: CASSKGQGKNGYTF

cdr3_length: 14
v_call: TRBV7-9
clone_size: .
d_call: .
j_call: TRBJ1-1
cdr3_nt: TGTGCCAGCAGCCCCGGGGGAATGAACACTGAAGCTTTCTTT
cdr3_aa: CASSPGGMNTEAFF

cdr3_length: 15
v_call: TRBV27
clone_size: .
d_call: TRBD2
j_call: TRBJ2-7
cdr3_nt: TGTGCCAGCAGCCTTGGGACTAGACATCGGGGGGAGCAGTACTTC
cdr3_aa: CASSLGTRHRGEQYF

cdr3_length: 15
v_call: TRBV2
clone_size: .
d_call: .
j_call: TRBJ2-7
cdr3_nt: TGTGCCAGCAGTGAAGCTTGGAGCCACTCCTACGAGCAGTACTTC
cdr3_aa: CASSEAWSHSYEQYF

cdr3_length: 15
v_call: TRBV5-1
clone_size: .
d_call: .
j_call: TRBJ2-2
cdr3_nt: TGCGCCAGCAGGTCCGCCCGGGGAAACACCGGGGAGCTGTTTTTT
cdr3_aa: CASRSARGNTGELFF

cdr3_length: 19
v_call: TRBV7-9
clone_size: .
d_call: .
j_call: TRBJ1-2
cdr3_nt: TGTGCCAGCAGCAAAGCCCCCCTTAGAACCCAGGGTAGAGACAATGGCTACACCTTC
cdr3_aa: CASSKAPLRTQGRDNGYTF

cdr3_length: 14
v_call: TRBV7-9
clone_size: .
d_call: TRBD1
j_call: TRBJ2-5
cdr3_nt: TGTGCCAGCAGCCTACGGACAGGGCGAGAGACCCAGTACTTC
cdr3_aa: CASSLRTGRETQYF

cdr3_length: 12
v_call: TRBV6-6
clone_size: .
d_call: .
j_call: TRBJ2-7
cdr3_nt: TGTGCCAGCAGTTACAGGCAGGACGAGCAGTACTTC
cdr3_aa: CASSYRQDEQYF

cdr3_length: 14
v_call: TRBV28
clone_size: .
d_call: .
j_call: TRBJ1-5
cdr3_nt: TGTGCCAGCAGTTTTCCCCTTTACTATCAGCCCCAGCATTTT
cdr3_aa: CASSFPLYYQPQHF

cdr3_length: 15
v_call: TRBV28
clone_size: .
d_call: .
j_call: TRBJ2-1
cdr3_nt: TGTGCCAGCAGTTTATTGCGGGACAGCTTCAATGAGCAGTTCTTC
cdr3_aa: CASSLLRDSFNEQFF

cdr3_length: 14
v_call: TRBV15
clone_size: .
d_call: TRBD1
j_call: TRBJ2-7
cdr3_nt: TGTGCCACCAGCCCTCGGGACAGCGCCTACGAGCAGTACTTC
cdr3_aa: CATSPRDSAYEQYF

cdr3_length: 14
v_call: TRBV27
clone_size: .
d_call: TRBD1
j_call: TRBJ1-1
cdr3_nt: TGTGCCAGCAGTTTAGGACAGGGGAACACTGAAGCTTTCTTT
cdr3_aa: CASSLGQGNTEAFF

cdr3_length: 15
v_call: TRBV7-8
clone_size: .
d_call: TRBD1
j_call: TRBJ2-7
cdr3_nt: TGTGCCAGCAGCTTTCAGACAGGGGGGGATGACGAGCAGTACTTC
cdr3_aa: CASSFQTGGDDEQYF

cdr3_length: 16
v_call: TRBV4-1
clone_size: .
d_call: TRBD1
j_call: TRBJ2-7
cdr3_nt: TGCGCCAGCAGCCATGGCCGACAGGGGGAAGGTTACGAGCAGTACTTC
cdr3_aa: CASSHGRQGEGYEQYF

cdr3_length: 14
v_call: TRBV28
clone_size: .
d_call: .
j_call: TRBJ2-7
cdr3_nt: TGTGCCAGCAGCCTTCGGCCTTTAAACTACGAGCAGTACTTC
cdr3_aa: CASSLRPLNYEQYF

cdr3_length: 15
v_call: TRBV9
clone_size: .
d_call: TRBD1
j_call: TRBJ2-7
cdr3_nt: TGTGCCAGCAGCTTAACCGGGACAGGGAGGTACGAGCAGTACTTC
cdr3_aa: CASSLTGTGRYEQYF

cdr3_length: 14
v_call: TRBV27
clone_size: .
d_call: .
j_call: TRBJ2-7
cdr3_nt: TGTGCCAGCAGTTTACGGGCGGACTCCTACGAGCAGTACTTC
cdr3_aa: CASSLRADSYEQYF

cdr3_length: 15
v_call: TRBV4-1
clone_size: .
d_call: TRBD2
j_call: TRBJ2-7
cdr3_nt: TGCGCCAGCAGCCAAGATCTAGCGGGAACCTACGAGCAGTACTTC
cdr3_aa: CASSQDLAGTYEQYF

cdr3_length: 14
v_call: TRBV29-1
clone_size: .
d_call: .
j_call: TRBJ2-1
cdr3_nt: TGCAGCGCCATGGGCTCCGAAAATAACAATGAGCAGTTCTTC
cdr3_aa: CSAMGSENNNEQFF

cdr3_length: 18
v_call: TRBV7-9
clone_size: .
d_call: TRBD2
j_call: TRBJ2-5
cdr3_nt: TGTGCCAGCAACGGCCGGGCTAGCGTGGCGGGAGGCCAAGAGACCCAGTACTTC
cdr3_aa: CASNGRASVAGGQETQYF

cdr3_length: 19
v_call: TRBV10-3
clone_size: .
d_call: TRBD1
j_call: TRBJ1-2
cdr3_nt: TGTGCCATCAGTGAGTTAACAGGGGGCTCAACCCCCGCTAACTATGGCTACACCTTC
cdr3_aa: CAISELTGGSTPANYGYTF

cdr3_length: 14
v_call: TRBV28
clone_size: .
d_call: TRBD1
j_call: TRBJ2-7
cdr3_nt: TGTGCCAGCAGTCGAACGGACAGGACCTACGAGCAGTACTTC
cdr3_aa: CASSRTDRTYEQYF